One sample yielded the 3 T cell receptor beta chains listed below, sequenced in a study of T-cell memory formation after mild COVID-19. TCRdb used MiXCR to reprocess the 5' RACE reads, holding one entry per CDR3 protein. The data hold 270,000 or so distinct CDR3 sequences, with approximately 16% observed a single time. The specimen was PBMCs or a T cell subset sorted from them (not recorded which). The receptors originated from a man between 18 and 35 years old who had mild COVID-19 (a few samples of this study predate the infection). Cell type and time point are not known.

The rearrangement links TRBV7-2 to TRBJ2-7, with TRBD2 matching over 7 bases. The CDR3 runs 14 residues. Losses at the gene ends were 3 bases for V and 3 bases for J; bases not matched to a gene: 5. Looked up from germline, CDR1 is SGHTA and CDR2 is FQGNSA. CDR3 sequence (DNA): TGTGCCAGCAGCTTGGGGGGGTCCCTCTACGAGCAGTACTTC. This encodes CASSLGGSLYEQYF.

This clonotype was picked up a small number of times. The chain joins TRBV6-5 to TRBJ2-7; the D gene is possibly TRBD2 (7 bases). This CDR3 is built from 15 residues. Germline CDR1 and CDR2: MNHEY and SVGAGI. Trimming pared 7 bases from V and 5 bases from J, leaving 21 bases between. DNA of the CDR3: TGTGCCAGCAACCCGGGCGGGGGCACACCCCACGAGCAGTACTTC. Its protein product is CASNPGGGTPHEQYF.

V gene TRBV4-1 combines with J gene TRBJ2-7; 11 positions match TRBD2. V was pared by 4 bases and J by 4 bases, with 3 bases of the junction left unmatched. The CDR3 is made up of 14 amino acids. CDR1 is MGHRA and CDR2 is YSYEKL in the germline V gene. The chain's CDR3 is CASSRLAGLYEQYF. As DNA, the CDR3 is TGCGCCAGCAGCCGACTAGCGGGGTTGTACGAGCAGTACTTC.